Below, 3 T cell receptor beta chains from the same sample are listed, as sequenced in a study of blood T cell repertoires in COVID-19. Method: immunoSEQ multiplex PCR; TCRdb's copy keeps in-frame clones and lacks some. In the table there are under 350,000 clones, 80% to 90% of which are singletons. The sequenced sample was PBMCs or T cells enriched from blood (not recorded which). The origin of the receptors is a middle-aged woman with acute COVID-19.

The V call is TRBV3-1 (or the pseudogene TRBV3-2), the J call TRBJ2-3; a weak D match, TRBD1 (5 bases). The CDR3 spans 12 residues. V was clipped by 10 bases and J by 6 bases, with 14 bases between them. In germline, CDR1 is LGHDT, CDR2 YNNKEL (reference sequence). CDR3 bases: TGTGCCACCAAGGGGTCGTTGGATACGCAGTATTTT. This encodes CATKGSLDTQYF.

The chain recombines TRBV11-2 with TRBJ2-1, with 11 bases that match TRBD1. The germline CDR1 and CDR2 sequences are SGHAT and FQNNGV. The CDR3 covers 15 residues. With 3 bases clipped from V and 8 bases from J, the junction kept 6 bases outside the gene matches. CDR3 sequence (DNA): TGTGCCAGCAGCTTCCTTGGGACAGGGGGGCATGAGCAGTTCTTC. Encoded protein: CASSFLGTGGHEQFF.

This chain joins TRBV2 and TRBJ1-5; a weak D match, TRBD1 (5 bases). With 2 bases removed from V and 9 bases from J, the gap between germline ends came to 14 bases. Per germline, CDR1 SNHLY and CDR2 FYNNEI. The CDR3 totals 14 residues. The CDR3 DNA sequence: TGTGCCAGCAGTGAACACGTTCCAGGGTGGCCCCAGCATTTT. Translating it yields CASSEHVPGWPQHF.